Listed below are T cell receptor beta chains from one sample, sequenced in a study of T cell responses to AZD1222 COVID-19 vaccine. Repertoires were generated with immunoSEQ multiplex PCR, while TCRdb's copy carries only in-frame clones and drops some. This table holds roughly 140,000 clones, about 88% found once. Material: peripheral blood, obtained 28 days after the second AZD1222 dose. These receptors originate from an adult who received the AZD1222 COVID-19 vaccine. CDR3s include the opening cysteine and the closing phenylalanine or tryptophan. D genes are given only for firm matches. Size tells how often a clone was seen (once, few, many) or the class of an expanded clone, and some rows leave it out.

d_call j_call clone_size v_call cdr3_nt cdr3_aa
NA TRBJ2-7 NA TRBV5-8 TGTGCCAGCAGCCGACACCCGAACTACGAGCAGTACTTC CASSRHPNYEQYF
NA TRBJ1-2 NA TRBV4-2 TGTGCCAGCAGCCCGCGTCTAATGGAGGGTGGCTACACCTTC CASSPRLMEGGYTF
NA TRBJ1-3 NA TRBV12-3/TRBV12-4 TGTGCCAGCACCATAATACAGGGCAACACCATATATTTT CASTIIQGNTIYF
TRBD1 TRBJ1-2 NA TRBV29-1 TGCAGCGTTGATAGAACCGGACAGGGAGGCTACACCTTC CSVDRTGQGGYTF
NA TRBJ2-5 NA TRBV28 TGTGCCAGCACCGAGGGGCGGACCCAGTACTTC CASTEGRTQYF
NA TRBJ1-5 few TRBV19 TGTGCCAGTAGTATGTCCCAGGACTCCTTGCCCCAGCATTTT CASSMSQDSLPQHF
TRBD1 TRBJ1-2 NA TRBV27 TGTGCCAGCAGTTCCCTGGGACAGCTATTAGTCGGCGGCTACACCTTC CASSSLGQLLVGGYTF
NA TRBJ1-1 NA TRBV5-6 TGTGCCAGCAGCCCGGAACCGACCGAGAACACTGAAGCTTTCTTT CASSPEPTENTEAFF
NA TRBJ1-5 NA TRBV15 TGTGCCACCAGCGTTCGGGGTCTCGATCAGCCCCAGCATTTT CATSVRGLDQPQHF
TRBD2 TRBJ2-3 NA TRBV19 TGTGCCAGTAGTATACCGGCGGGGGGGCCAGATACGCAGTATTTT CASSIPAGGPDTQYF
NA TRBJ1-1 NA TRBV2 TGTGCCAGCAGATCAGGGAACACTGAAGCTTTCTTT CASRSGNTEAFF
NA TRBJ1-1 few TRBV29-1 TGCAGCGTTGGGGCTTTAGGGAGGAACACTGAAGCTTTCTTT CSVGALGRNTEAFF
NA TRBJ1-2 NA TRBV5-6 TGTGCCAGCAGCTCCGTCCAGGGAATGGATGGCTACACCTTC CASSSVQGMDGYTF
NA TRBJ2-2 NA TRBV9 TGTGCCAGCAGCGTAGATTATTACTCCACCGGGGAGCTGTTTTTT CASSVDYYSTGELFF
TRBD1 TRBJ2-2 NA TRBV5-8 TGTGCCAGCAGCCGTGACAGGGAACCATTGACCGGGGAGCTGTTTTTT CASSRDREPLTGELFF
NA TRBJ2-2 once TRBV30 TGTGCCTTTAACCGACAGCAGAACACCGGGGAGCTGTTTTTT CAFNRQQNTGELFF
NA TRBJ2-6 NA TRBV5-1 TGCGCCAGCAGCTTGGACACCTCTGGGGCCAACGTCCTGACTTTC CASSLDTSGANVLTF
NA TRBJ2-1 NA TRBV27 TGTGCCAGCAGTCCCTGGTTAGGGGGCTCCTACAATGAGCAGTTCTTC CASSPWLGGSYNEQFF